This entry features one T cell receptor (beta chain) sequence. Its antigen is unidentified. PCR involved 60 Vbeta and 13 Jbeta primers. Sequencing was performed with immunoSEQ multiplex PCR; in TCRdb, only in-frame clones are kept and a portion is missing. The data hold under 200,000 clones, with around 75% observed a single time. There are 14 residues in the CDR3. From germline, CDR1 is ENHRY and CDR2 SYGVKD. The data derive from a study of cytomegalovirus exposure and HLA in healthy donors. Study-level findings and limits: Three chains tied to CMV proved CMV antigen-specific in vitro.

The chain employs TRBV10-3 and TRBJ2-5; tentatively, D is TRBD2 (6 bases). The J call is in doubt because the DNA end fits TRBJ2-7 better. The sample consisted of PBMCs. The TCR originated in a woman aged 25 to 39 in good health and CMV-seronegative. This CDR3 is CAISDWAGTYEQYF. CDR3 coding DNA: TGTGCCATCAGTGACTGGGCGGGAACCTACGAGCAGTACTTC.